The 19 T cell receptor beta chains listed next were all sequenced from one sample in a study of CD8 T cells in Susac syndrome. An amount of RNA that ranged from roughly 0.5 to 1 ug was reverse transcribed with random hexamers. TCRdb used MiXCR to reprocess the immunoSEQ multiplex PCR reads, holding one entry per CDR3 protein. Among about 190,000 distinct CDR3 sequences, 85% to 95% were seen once, and the ten largest hold 0.1%. Sequenced sample: CD4+ T cells from PBMCs. Every receptor here comes from a human donor in good health.

The J gene is TRBJ1-1, the V gene TRBV3-1; no firm D call. Germline CDR1 is LGHDT and CDR2 is YNNKEL (reference sequence). Trimming took 1 base from V and 0 from J, leaving 6 bases between them. The CDR3 runs to 14 residues. The CDR3 protein is CASSQASMNTEAFF. In nucleotides, the CDR3 is TGTGCCAGCAGCCAAGCCAGCATGAACACTGAAGCTTTCTTT.

The chain uses TRBV20-1 and TRBJ1-4, with 9 bases identical to TRBD1. The CDR3 runs 17 residues. The trim removed 6 bases at V and 3 bases at J, leaving 14 bases unmatched. CDR1 and CDR2 (germline): DFQATT, SNEGSKA (reference sequence). CDR3 DNA: TGCAGTGCCGCACTCCCGACAGGGGGTAACGCTAATGAAAAACTGTTTTTT. Protein: CSAALPTGGNANEKLFF.

V and J are TRBV29-1 and TRBJ2-1; perhaps TRBD2 as D (6 bases). Germline CDR1 reads SQVTM; CDR2 reads ANQGSEA. CDR3 size: 14 residues. V was shortened by 7 bases and J by 0 bases, with 13 bases between the two germline ends. CDR3 bases: TGCAGCGCAGGGAGGAGGATCTCCTACAATGAGCAGTTCTTC. Amino acid sequence: CSAGRRISYNEQFF.

V gene TRBV6-5 combines with J gene TRBJ2-7; no firm D call. V was trimmed by 5 bases and J by 3 bases, leaving 17 bases between them. This CDR3 is 15 amino acids long. Germline V gene lookup returns CDR1 MNHEY and CDR2 SVGAGI. CDR3 sequence (DNA): TGTGCCAGCAGTGCCGGTTTAGGGCAGAGCTACGAGCAGTACTTC. Translated, it gives CASSAGLGQSYEQYF.

The chain links TRBV9 to TRBJ1-6; no reliable D call. This CDR3 spans 15 amino acids. Germline V gene data show CDR1 as SGDLS and CDR2 as YYNGEE. V shed 1 base and J shed 5 bases, with 10 bases lying between them. CDR3 in amino acids: CASSVLGRDNSPLHF. CDR3 nucleotides: TGTGCCAGCAGCGTACTTGGGCGAGATAATTCACCCCTCCACTTT.

DNA of the CDR3: TGCAGCGTTGTAATAGGGGGAGGGACTGAAGCTTTCTTT. It yields the protein CSVVIGGGTEAFF. The rearrangement joins TRBV29-1 to TRBJ1-1; D is perhaps TRBD1 (6 bases). Germline V gene data show CDR1 as SQVTM and CDR2 as ANQGSEA. The CDR3 length is 13 residues. V lost 4 bases and J lost 5, with 14 bases in between.

This clonotype was observed a handful of times. The chain uses TRBV19 and TRBJ1-1; TRBD1 matches at 7 bases. CDR1 LNHDA and CDR2 SQIVND come from the germline V gene (reference sequence). Trimming took 3 bases from V and 1 from J; bases not matched to a gene: 2. CDR3 length: 14 residues. The DNA for the CDR3 is TGTGCCAGTAGTATCCGACAGGGGAACACTGAAGCTTTCTTT. Its protein product is CASSIRQGNTEAFF.

As for this clonotype: At one end, the junction sequence differs from germline, possibly due to a read error. The chain combines TRBV5-1 with TRBJ2-5, with TRBD1 matching over 11 bases. CDR1 is SGHRS, CDR2 YFSETQ, per germline. The CDR3 runs 15 residues. The CDR3 sequence is CASSSGQGAGETQYF. CDR3 coding DNA: TGTGCCAGCAGTTCTGGACAGGGGGCGGGAGAGACCCAGTACTTC.

This chain joins TRBV30 and TRBJ1-1; D is ambiguous. Looked up from germline, CDR1 is GTSNPN and CDR2 is SVGIG (reference sequence). This CDR3 spans 13 amino acids. V lost 2 bases to trimming and J lost 0 bases, with 7 bases between them. The chain's CDR3 is CAWSLVLNTEAFF. The DNA of the CDR3 is TGTGCCTGGAGTTTAGTTTTGAACACTGAAGCTTTCTTT.

V usage is TRBV29-1 and J usage is TRBJ1-1; D remains ambiguous. CDR3 size: 9 residues. V was trimmed by 6 bases and J by 4 bases, leaving 3 bases between them. From germline, CDR1 is SQVTM and CDR2 ANQGSEA. The CDR3 is CSVGTEAFF. The CDR3 bases are TGCAGCGTGGGCACTGAAGCTTTCTTT.

J is TRBJ1-6 and V is TRBV2; a weak D match, TRBD1 (6 bases). The germline V and J ends were trimmed by 5 bases and 6 bases, with 14 bases remaining between them. CDR3 length: 15 residues. Germline CDR1 reads SNHLY; CDR2 reads FYNNEI. CDR3 bases: TGTGCCAGCAGTCTACAGGGTTCTTTTAATTCACCCCTCCACTTT. Its protein product is CASSLQGSFNSPLHF.

The CDR3 protein is CSAVPTGETQYF. Here the CDR3 DNA reads TGCAGTGCCGTTCCTACGGGGGAGACCCAGTACTTC. The chain carries TRBV20-1 and TRBJ2-5, with D perhaps TRBD2 (5 bases). This CDR3 region has 12 residues. Per the germline V gene, CDR1 is DFQATT and CDR2 is SNEGSKA (reference sequence). V lost 6 bases, J lost 5 bases, and 13 bases lay in between.

V and J are TRBV30 and TRBJ1-2; tentative D call: TRBD1 (5 bases). This CDR3 contains 14 residues. Germline values: CDR1 GTSNPN, CDR2 SVGIG (reference sequence). V lost 5 bases and J lost 4, with 17 bases in between. CDR3 in DNA: TGTGCCTGGGGAAACCAGGGAATCCGCTATGGCTACACCTTC. Its protein is CAWGNQGIRYGYTF.

This clonotype was picked up one time. The rearrangement joins TRBV20-1 to TRBJ2-3; 7 bases match TRBD2. With 6 bases clipped from V and 2 bases from J, the junction kept 20 bases outside the gene matches. This CDR3 contains 18 residues. Germline CDR1 is DFQATT and CDR2 is SNEGSKA (reference sequence). The CDR3 protein is CSAMGDYVRSGNTDTQYF. In DNA form, the CDR3 reads TGCAGTGCCATGGGGGACTACGTTCGATCAGGAAACACAGATACGCAGTATTTT.

This clonotype was seen only once. The rearrangement links TRBV19 to TRBJ2-7, with a possible D match to TRBD2 (5 bases). The CDR3 is 11 amino acids. The V and J ends lost 9 bases and 2 bases respectively, with 8 bases between them. CDR1 and CDR2 (germline): LNHDA, SQIVND (reference sequence). The CDR3, as DNA: TGTGCCAGCCGGGGTACCTACGAGCAGTACTTC. Protein product: CASRGTYEQYF. The entire variable domain, with the rest obtained from reference TRBV19 and TRBJ2-7, is as follows: DGGITQSPKYLFRKEGQNVTLSCEQNLNHDAMYWYRQDPGQGLRLIYYSQIVNDFQKGDIAEGYSVSREKKESFPLTVTSAQKNPTAFYLCASRGTYEQYFGPGTRLTVT.

This clonotype was recorded once. The chain joins TRBV29-1 to TRBJ1-1, with D unresolved. The CDR3 runs to 17 residues. CDR1 SQVTM and CDR2 ANQGSEA come from the germline V gene. Trimming removed 0 bases at V and 3 bases at J, with 20 bases between. This CDR3 is CSVEDLAHTGLDTEAFF. CDR3 DNA: TGCAGCGTTGAAGATCTTGCACATACGGGATTGGACACTGAAGCTTTCTTT. Together with reference TRBV29-1 and TRBJ1-1, the CDR3 gives the full variable domain: SAVISQKPSRDICQRGTSLTIQCQVDSQVTMMFWYRQQPGQSLTLIATANQGSEATYESGFVIDKFPISRPNLTFSTLTVSNMSPEDSSIYLCSVEDLAHTGLDTEAFFGQGTRLTVV.

This chain connects TRBV29-1 to TRBJ2-5; 7 bases fit TRBD1. With V trimmed by 4 bases and J by 5 bases, 10 bases remained unmatched. Germline CDR1 reads SQVTM; CDR2 reads ANQGSEA. This CDR3 has 14 residues. The CDR3 DNA reads TGCAGCGTTGCCTCACAGGGGCACGGTGAGACCCAGTACTTC. Translated, it gives CSVASQGHGETQYF. Combining the CDR3 with reference TRBV29-1 and TRBJ2-5 gives the whole variable domain SAVISQKPSRDICQRGTSLTIQCQVDSQVTMMFWYRQQPGQSLTLIATANQGSEATYESGFVIDKFPISRPNLTFSTLTVSNMSPEDSSIYLCSVASQGHGETQYFGPGTRLLVL.

The chain couples TRBV9 to TRBJ1-2; D gene uncertain. Germline loops: CDR1 SGDLS, CDR2 YYNGEE. The CDR3 length is 13 residues. Trimming took off 5 bases at V and 4 bases at J, with 12 bases between the two ends. CDR3: CASSYGTSYGYTF. DNA of the CDR3: TGTGCCAGCAGTTATGGAACTTCCTATGGCTACACCTTC.

The chain combines TRBV20-1 with TRBJ1-1; D possibly corresponds to TRBD1 (5 bases). Germline loops: CDR1 DFQATT, CDR2 SNEGSKA (reference sequence). Trimming removed 0 bases at V and 3 bases at J, with 8 bases between. This CDR3 has 13 residues. The CDR3 protein is CSARESTDTEAFF. The CDR3 nucleotides are TGCAGTGCTAGAGAGTCGACAGACACTGAAGCTTTCTTT.